The TCR beta chain described here comes from a study of blood T cell repertoires in COVID-19. The germline V and J ends were trimmed by 2 bases and 3 bases, with 8 bases remaining between them. This CDR3 has 13 amino acids. Per germline, CDR1 SGHAT and CDR2 FQNNGV. Sequencing used immunoSEQ multiplex PCR; TCRdb keeps in-frame clones, though not all of them. The sample contains under 150,000 clones, approximately 80% of which appear only once. Sequenced sample: peripheral blood. The rearrangement links TRBV11-2 to TRBJ2-7, with no clear D. The clonotype was recovered from a man aged 80 or over with acute or convalescent COVID-19. CDR3 DNA: TGTGCCAGCAGCTTAAGGCAGGACTACGAGCAGTACTTC. Residues: CASSLRQDYEQYF.